This entry concerns a single T cell receptor beta chain. Using immunoSEQ multiplex PCR, the repertoire was profiled, and TCRdb retains in-frame clones only, with some absent. The sample contains a few hundred thousand clones, approximately 90% of which appear only once. The cohort comprised adults aged 18 to 89 years residing in some 24 US areas. Recovered Cohort 3 donors showed two negative PCRs, clearance, or symptom resolution. This sample was taken from a study of blood T cell repertoires in COVID-19. J gave up 3 bases and V 4 bases, and 6 bases lay outside the gene matches. The CDR3 has 15 residues. The germline V gene encodes CDR1 MGHDK and CDR2 SYGVNS.

The chain employs TRBV25-1 and TRBJ2-7; TRBD1 matches 10 bases. The sequence was collected from a young woman who had recovered from COVID-19. The sequencing input was PBMCs or T cells enriched from blood (not recorded which). The CDR3 loop reads CASSVSTGGGYEQYF. DNA for the CDR3: TGTGCCAGCAGTGTATCGACAGGGGGCGGCTACGAGCAGTACTTC.